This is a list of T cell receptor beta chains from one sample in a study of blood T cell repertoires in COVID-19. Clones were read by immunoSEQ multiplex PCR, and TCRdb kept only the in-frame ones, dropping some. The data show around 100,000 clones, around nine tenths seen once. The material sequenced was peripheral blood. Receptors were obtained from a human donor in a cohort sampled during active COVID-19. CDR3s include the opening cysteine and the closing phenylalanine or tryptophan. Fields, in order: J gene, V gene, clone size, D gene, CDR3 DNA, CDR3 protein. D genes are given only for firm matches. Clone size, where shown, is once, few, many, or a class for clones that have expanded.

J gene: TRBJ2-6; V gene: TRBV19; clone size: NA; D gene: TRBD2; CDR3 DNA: TGTGCCAGTAGTTTTGGGGGGGAGCCTGGGGCCAACGTCCTGACTTTC; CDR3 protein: CASSFGGEPGANVLTF
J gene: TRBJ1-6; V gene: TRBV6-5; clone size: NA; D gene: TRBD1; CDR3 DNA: TGTGCCAGCAGTTACCGAACAGGGGGCGCGTCACCCCTCCACTTT; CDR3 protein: CASSYRTGGASPLHF
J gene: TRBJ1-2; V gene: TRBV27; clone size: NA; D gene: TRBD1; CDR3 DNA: TGTGCCAGCAGTTTCCCAGGGGGCTATGGCTACACCTTC; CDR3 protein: CASSFPGGYGYTF
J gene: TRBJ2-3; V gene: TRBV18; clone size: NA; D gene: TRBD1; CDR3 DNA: TGTGCCAGCTCACCTGGACAGGCAGATACGCAGTATTTT; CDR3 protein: CASSPGQADTQYF
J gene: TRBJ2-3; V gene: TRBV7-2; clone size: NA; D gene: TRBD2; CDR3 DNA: TGTGCCAGCAGCTCCGGAGGGCGGGAGGGGGATACGCAGTATTTT; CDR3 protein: CASSSGGREGDTQYF
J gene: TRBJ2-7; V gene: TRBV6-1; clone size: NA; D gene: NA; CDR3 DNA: TGTGCCAGCAGTGAAATTAGCGGTTACGAGCAGTACTTC; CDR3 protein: CASSEISGYEQYF
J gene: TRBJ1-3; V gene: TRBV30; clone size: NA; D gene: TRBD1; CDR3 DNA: TGTGCCTGGACCATGGACAGGGGGGTAAACACCATATATTTT; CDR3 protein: CAWTMDRGVNTIYF
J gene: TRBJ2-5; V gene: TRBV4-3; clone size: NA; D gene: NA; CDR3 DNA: TGCGCCAGCAGCCAAGATGCAACGGGAAGAGAGACCCAGTACTTC; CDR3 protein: CASSQDATGRETQYF
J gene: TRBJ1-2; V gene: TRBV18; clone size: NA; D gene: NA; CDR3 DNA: TGTGCCAGCTCACCAACAGAGGGAGGGTATGGCTACACCTTC; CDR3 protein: CASSPTEGGYGYTF
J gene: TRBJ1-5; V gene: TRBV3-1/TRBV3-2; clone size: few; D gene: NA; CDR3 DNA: TGTGCCAGCAGCCAAGGACATAGCAATCAGCCCCAGCATTTT; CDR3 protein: CASSQGHSNQPQHF
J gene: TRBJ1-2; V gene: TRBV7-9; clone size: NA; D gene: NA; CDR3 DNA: TGTGCCAGCAGCTTAAGCCCCGCTGTCCATGGCTACACCTTC; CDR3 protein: CASSLSPAVHGYTF
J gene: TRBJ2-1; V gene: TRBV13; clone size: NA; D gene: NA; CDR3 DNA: TGTGCCAGCAGCTTAGCCCTAATCAATGAGCAGTTCTTC; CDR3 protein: CASSLALINEQFF
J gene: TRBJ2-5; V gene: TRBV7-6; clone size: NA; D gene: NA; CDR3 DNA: TGTGCCAGCAGCTTTGTCTCCCCGGGGGAGACCCAGTACTTC; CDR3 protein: CASSFVSPGETQYF
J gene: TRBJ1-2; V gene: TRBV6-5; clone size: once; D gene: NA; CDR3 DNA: TGTGCCAGCAGTTACTCGCCCGGGGTCGGCTATGGCTACACCTTC; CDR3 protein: CASSYSPGVGYGYTF
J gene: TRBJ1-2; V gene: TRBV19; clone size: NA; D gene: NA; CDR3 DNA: TGTGCCAGTAGTATCGTTTGGGCAACTAACTATGGCTACACCTTC; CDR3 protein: CASSIVWATNYGYTF
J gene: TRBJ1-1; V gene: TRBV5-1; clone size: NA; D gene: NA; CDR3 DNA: TGCGCCAGCAGCTTGGGGGGCCTTTACACTGAAGCTTTCTTT; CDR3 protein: CASSLGGLYTEAFF
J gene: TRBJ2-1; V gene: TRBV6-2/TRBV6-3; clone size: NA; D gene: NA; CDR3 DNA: TGTGCCAGCAGTTACCGGGGTCCAATATCCTACAATGAGCAGTTCTTC; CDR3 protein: CASSYRGPISYNEQFF
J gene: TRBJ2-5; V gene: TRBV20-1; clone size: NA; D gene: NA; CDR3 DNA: TGCAGTGCTAGAGAGGGCTGGAACCAGTACTTC; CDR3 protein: CSAREGWNQYF
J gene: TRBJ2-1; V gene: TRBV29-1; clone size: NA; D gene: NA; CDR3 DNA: TGCAGCGTTGGGGGGAGGTTCGGGAATGAGCAGTTCTTC; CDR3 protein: CSVGGRFGNEQFF